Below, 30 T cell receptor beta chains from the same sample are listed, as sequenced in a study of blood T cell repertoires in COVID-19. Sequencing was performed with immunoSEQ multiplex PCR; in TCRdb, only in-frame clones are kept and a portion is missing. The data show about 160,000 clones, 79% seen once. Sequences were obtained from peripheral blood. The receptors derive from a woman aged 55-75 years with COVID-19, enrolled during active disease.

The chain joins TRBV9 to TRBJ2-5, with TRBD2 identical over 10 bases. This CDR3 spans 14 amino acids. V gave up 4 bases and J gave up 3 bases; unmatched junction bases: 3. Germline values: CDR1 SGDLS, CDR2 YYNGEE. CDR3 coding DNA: TGTGCCAGCAGCCCAGCGGGGGGGAAAGAGACCCAGTACTTC. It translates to CASSPAGGKETQYF.

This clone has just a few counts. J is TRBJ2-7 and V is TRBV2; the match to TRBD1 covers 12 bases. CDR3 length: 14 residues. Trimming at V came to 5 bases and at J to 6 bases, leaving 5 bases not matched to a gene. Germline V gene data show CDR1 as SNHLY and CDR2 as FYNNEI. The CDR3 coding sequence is TGTGCCAGCAGTCCGGGACAGGGGGCCCTCGAGCAGTACGTC. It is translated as CASSPGQGALEQYV.

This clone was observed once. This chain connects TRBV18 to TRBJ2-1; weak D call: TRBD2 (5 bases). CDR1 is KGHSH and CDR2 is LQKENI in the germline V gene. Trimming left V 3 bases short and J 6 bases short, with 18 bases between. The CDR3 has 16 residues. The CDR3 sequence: CASSPAINRGSNEQFF. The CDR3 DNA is TGTGCCAGCTCACCTGCTATCAACCGAGGGTCCAATGAGCAGTTCTTC.

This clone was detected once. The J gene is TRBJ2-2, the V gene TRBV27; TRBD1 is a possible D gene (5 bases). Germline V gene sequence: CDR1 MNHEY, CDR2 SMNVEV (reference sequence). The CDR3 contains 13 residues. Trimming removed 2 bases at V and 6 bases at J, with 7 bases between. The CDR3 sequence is CASSLRGAGELFF. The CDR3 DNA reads TGTGCCAGCAGTTTAAGGGGTGCCGGGGAGCTGTTTTTT.

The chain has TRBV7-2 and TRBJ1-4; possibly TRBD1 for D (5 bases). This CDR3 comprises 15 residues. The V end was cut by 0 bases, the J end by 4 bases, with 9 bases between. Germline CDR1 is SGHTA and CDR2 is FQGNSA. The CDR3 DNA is TGTGCCAGCAGCTTAGCGGGACTGGGTAATGAAAAACTGTTTTTT. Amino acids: CASSLAGLGNEKLFF.

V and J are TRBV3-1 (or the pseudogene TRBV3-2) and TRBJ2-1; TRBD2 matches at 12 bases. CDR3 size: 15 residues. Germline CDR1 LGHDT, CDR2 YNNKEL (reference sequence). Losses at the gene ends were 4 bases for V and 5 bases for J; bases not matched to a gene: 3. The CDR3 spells CASSPGLAGNNEQFF. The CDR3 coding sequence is TGTGCCAGCAGCCCGGGACTAGCGGGCAACAATGAGCAGTTCTTC.

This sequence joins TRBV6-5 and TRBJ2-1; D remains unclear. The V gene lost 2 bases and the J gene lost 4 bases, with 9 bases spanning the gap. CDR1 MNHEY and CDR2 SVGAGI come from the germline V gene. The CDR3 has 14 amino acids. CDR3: CASSYGGDYNEQFF. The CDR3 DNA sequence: TGTGCCAGCAGTTACGGCGGCGATTACAATGAGCAGTTCTTC.

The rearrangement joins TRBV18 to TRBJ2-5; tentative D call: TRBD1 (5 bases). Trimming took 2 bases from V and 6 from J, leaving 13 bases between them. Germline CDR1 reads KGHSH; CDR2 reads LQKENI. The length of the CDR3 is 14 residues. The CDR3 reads CASSPGATQKTQYF. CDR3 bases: TGTGCCAGCTCACCAGGGGCTACGCAAAAGACCCAGTACTTC.

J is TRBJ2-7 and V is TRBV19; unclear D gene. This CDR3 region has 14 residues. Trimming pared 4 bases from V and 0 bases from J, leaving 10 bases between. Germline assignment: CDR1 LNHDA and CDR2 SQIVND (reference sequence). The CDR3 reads CASSRYTSSYEQYF. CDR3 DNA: TGTGCCAGTAGTAGGTACACAAGCTCCTACGAGCAGTACTTC.

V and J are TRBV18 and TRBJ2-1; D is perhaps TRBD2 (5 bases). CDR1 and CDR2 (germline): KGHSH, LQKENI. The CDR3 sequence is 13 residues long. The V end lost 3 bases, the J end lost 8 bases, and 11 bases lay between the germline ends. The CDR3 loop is CASSPRGIHEQFF. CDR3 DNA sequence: TGTGCCAGCTCACCCCGAGGGATTCATGAGCAGTTCTTC. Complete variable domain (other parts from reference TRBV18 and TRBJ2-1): NAGVMQNPRHLVRRRGQEARLRCSPMKGHSHVYWYRQLPEEGLKFMVYLQKENIIDESGMPKERFSAEFPKEGPSILRIQQVVRGDSAAYFCASSPRGIHEQFFGPGTRLTVL.

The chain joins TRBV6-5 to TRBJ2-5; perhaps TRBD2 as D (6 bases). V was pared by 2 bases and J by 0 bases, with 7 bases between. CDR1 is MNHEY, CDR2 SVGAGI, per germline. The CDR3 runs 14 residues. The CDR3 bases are TGTGCCAGCAGTTACGGCGGGGACCAAGAGACCCAGTACTTC. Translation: CASSYGGDQETQYF.

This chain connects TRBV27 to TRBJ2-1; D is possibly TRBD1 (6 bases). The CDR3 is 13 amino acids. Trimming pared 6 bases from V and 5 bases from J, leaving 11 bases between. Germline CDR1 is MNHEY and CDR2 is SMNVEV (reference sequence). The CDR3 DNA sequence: TGTGCCAGCAGCTGGGACAAAAACAATGAGCAGTTCTTC. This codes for CASSWDKNNEQFF.

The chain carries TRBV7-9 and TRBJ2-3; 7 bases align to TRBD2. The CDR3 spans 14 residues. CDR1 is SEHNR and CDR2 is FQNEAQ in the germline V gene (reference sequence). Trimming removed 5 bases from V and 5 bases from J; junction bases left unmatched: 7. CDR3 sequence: CASSALSGGDTQYF. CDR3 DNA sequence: TGTGCCAGCAGCGCTCTCTCGGGGGGAGATACGCAGTATTTT.

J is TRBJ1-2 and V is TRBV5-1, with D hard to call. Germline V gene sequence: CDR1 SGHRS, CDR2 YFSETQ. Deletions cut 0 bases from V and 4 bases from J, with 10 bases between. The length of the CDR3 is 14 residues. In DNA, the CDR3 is TGCGCCAGCAGCTTGGTTGAGGGAACCTATGGCTACACCTTC. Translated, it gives CASSLVEGTYGYTF.

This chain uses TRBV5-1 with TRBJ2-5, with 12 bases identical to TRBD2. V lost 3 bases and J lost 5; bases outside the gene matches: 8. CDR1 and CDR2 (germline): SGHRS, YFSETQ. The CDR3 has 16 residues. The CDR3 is CASSYSSGGAWETQYF. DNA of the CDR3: TGCGCCAGCAGCTACTCTAGCGGGGGGGCCTGGGAGACCCAGTACTTC.

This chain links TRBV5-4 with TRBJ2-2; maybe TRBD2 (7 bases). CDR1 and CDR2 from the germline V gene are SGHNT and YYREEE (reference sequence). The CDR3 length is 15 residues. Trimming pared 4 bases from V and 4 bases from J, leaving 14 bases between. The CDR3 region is CASSPGGGVTGELFF. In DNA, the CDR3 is TGTGCCAGCAGCCCTGGCGGGGGCGTCACCGGGGAGCTGTTTTTT.

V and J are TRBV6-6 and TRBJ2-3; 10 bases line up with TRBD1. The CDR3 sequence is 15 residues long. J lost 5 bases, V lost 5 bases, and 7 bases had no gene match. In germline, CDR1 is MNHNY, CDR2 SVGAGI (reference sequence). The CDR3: CASSGRDRGRDTQYF. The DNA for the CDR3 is TGTGCCAGCAGTGGGCGGGACAGGGGAAGAGATACGCAGTATTTT.

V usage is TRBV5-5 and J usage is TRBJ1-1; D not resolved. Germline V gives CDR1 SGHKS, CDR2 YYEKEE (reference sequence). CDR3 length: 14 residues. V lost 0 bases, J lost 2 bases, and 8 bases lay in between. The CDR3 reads CASSLGRGNTEAFF. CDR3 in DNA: TGTGCCAGCAGCTTGGGACGGGGAAACACTGAAGCTTTCTTT.

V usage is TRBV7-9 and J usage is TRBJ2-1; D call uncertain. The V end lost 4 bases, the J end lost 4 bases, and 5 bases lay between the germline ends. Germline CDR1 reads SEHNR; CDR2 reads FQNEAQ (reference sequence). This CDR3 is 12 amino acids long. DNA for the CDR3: TGTGCCAGCAGCTCCGGGTACAATGAGCAGTTCTTC. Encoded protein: CASSSGYNEQFF. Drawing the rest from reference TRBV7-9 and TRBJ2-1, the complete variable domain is DTGVSQNPRHKITKRGQNVTFRCDPISEHNRLYWYRQTLGQGPEFLTYFQNEAQLEKSRLLSDRFSAERPKGSFSTLEIQRTEQGDSAMYLCASSSGYNEQFFGPGTRLTVL.

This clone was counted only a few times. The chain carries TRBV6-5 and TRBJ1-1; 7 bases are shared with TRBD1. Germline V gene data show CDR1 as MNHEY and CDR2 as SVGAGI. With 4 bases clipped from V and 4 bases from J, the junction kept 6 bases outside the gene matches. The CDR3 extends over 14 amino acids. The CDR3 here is CASSSDRVSTEAFF. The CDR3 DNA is TGTGCCAGCAGTTCCGACAGGGTTAGCACTGAAGCTTTCTTT.

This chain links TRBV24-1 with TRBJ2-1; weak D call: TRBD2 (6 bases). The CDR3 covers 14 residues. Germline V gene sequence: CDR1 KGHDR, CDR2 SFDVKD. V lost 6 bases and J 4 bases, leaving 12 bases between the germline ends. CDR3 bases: TGTGCCACCAGTATGAGCGGGTCATACAATGAGCAGTTCTTC. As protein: CATSMSGSYNEQFF.

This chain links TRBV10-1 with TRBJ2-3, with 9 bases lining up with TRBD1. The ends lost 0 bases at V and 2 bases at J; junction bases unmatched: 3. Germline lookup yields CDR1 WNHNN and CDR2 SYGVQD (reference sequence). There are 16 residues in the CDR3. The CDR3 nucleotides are TGCGCCAGCAGTGAGTCGACAGGGGGTTACACAGATACGCAGTATTTT. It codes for CASSESTGGYTDTQYF.

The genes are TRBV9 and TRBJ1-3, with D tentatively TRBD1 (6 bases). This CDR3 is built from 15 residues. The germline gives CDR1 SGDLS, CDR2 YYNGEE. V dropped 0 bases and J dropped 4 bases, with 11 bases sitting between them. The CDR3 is CASSVANRAGNTIYF. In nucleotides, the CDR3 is TGTGCCAGCAGCGTAGCGAACAGGGCCGGAAACACCATATATTTT. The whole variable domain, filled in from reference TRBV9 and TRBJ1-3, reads DSGVTQTPKHLITATGQRVTLRCSPRSGDLSVYWYQQSLDQGLQFLIQYYNGEERAKGNILERFSAQQFPDLHSELNLSSLELGDSALYFCASSVANRAGNTIYFGEGSWLTVV.

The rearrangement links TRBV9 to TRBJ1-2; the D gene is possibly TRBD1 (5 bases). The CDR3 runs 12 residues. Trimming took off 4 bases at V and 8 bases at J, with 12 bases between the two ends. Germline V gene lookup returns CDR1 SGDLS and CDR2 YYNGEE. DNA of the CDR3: TGTGCCAGCAGCTCCAGGGTAGGCGGCTACACCTTC. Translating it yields CASSSRVGGYTF.

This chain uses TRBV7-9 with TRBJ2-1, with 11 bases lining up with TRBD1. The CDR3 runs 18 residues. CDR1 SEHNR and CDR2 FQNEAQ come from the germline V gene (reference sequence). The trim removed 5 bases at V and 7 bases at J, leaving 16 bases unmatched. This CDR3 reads CASSRSSGTGGMVNEQFF. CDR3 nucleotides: TGTGCCAGCAGCCGTAGCTCCGGGACAGGGGGGATGGTGAATGAGCAGTTCTTC.

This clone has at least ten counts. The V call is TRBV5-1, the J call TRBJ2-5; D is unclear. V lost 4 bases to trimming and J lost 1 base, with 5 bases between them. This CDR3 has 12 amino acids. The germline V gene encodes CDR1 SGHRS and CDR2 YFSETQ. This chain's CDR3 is CASSLGQETQYF. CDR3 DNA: TGCGCCAGCAGCCTCGGCCAAGAGACCCAGTACTTC.

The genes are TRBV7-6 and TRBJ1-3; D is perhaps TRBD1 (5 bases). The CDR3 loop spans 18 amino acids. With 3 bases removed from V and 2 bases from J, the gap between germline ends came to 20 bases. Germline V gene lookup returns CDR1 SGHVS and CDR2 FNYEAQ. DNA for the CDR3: TGTGCCAGCAGCTTGGGGGGGTCTGGGGAGTTCACTGGAAACACCATATATTTT. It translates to CASSLGGSGEFTGNTIYF. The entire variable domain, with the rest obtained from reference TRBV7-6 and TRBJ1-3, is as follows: GAGVSQSPRYKVTKRGQDVALRCDPISGHVSLYWYRQALGQGPEFLTYFNYEAQQDKSGLPNDRFSAERPEGSISTLTIQRTEQRDSAMYRCASSLGGSGEFTGNTIYFGEGSWLTVV.

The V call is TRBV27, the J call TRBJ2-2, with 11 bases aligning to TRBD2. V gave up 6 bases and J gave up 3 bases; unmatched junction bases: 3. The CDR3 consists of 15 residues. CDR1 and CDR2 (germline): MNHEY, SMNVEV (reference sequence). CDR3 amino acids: CASRQLAGDTGELFF. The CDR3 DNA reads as TGTGCCAGCAGGCAACTAGCGGGGGACACCGGGGAGCTGTTTTTT.

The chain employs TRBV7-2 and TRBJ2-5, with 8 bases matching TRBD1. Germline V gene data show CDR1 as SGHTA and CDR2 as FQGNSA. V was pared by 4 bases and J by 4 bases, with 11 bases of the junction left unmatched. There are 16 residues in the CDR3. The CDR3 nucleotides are TGTGCCAGCAGCTCTTGGGGCAGGGGGCGAATAGAGACCCAGTACTTC. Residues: CASSSWGRGRIETQYF. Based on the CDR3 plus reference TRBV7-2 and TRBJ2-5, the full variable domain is GAGVSQSPSNKVTEKGKDVELRCDPISGHTALYWYRQSLGQGLEFLIYFQGNSAPDKSGLPSDRFSAERTGGSVSTLTIQRTQQEDSAVYLCASSSWGRGRIETQYFGPGTRLLVL.

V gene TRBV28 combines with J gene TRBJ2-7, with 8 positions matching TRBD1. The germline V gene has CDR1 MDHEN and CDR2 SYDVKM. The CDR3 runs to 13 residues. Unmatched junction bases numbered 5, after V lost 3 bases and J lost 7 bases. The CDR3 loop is CASSFNNRGEQYV. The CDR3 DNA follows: TGTGCCAGCAGTTTTAATAACAGGGGGGAGCAGTACGTC.